These 18 T cell receptor beta chains were sequenced from one sample in a study of blood T cell repertoires in COVID-19. Profiling relied on immunoSEQ multiplex PCR, and the TCRdb table lists in-frame clones only, not all of them. The sample yields roughly 300,000 clones, 85% seen once. The material sequenced was PBMCs or T cells enriched from blood (not recorded which). The source of these receptors is a woman aged 45-65 years who had recovered from COVID-19.

In DNA, the CDR3 is TGTGCCAGCAGCCTATCGGGTGGTTCTACAGGGGGCGGTTATGGCTACACCTTC. The encoded protein is CASSLSGGSTGGGYGYTF. The chain uses TRBV5-4 and TRBJ1-2; 9 nucleotides match TRBD1. Germline CDR1 and CDR2: SGHNT and YYREEE (reference sequence). V was pared by 4 bases and J by 5 bases, with 18 bases of the junction left unmatched. CDR3 length: 18 amino acids.

The chain employs TRBV3-1 (or the pseudogene TRBV3-2) and TRBJ2-5; TRBD1 might be the D (6 bases). Germline lookup yields CDR1 LGHDT and CDR2 YNNKEL (reference sequence). The CDR3 sequence is 14 residues long. The germline V and J ends were trimmed by 0 bases and 5 bases, with 10 bases remaining between them. CDR3 DNA sequence: TGTGCCAGCAGCCAAGATGGCAGGGGCGAGACCCAGTACTTC. Translated, it gives CASSQDGRGETQYF.

The CDR3: CASSSPHDNYEQYF. Here the CDR3 DNA reads TGTGCCAGCAGCTCCCCACATGATAACTACGAGCAGTACTTC. The chain has TRBV7-2 and TRBJ2-7; D is ambiguous. Trimming shortened V by 4 bases and J by 3 bases, and 13 bases separated the two germline ends. There are 14 residues in the CDR3. Germline V gene data show CDR1 as SGHTA and CDR2 as FQGNSA. Looking up the rest from reference TRBV7-2 and TRBJ2-7 gives the full variable domain: GAGVSQSPSNKVTEKGKDVELRCDPISGHTALYWYRQSLGQGLEFLIYFQGNSAPDKSGLPSDRFSAERTGGSVSTLTIQRTQQEDSAVYLCASSSPHDNYEQYFGPGTRLTVT.

The chain links TRBV27 to TRBJ1-5, with 7 bases that match TRBD1. CDR1 is MNHEY, CDR2 SMNVEV, per germline (reference sequence). Trimming took 8 bases from V and 3 from J; bases not matched to a gene: 4. The CDR3 is 13 residues long. Here the CDR3 DNA reads TGTGCCAGCGCCGACAGGGTCAATCAGCCCCAGCATTTT. As protein: CASADRVNQPQHF.

The rearrangement uses TRBV10-2 and TRBJ1-2, with TRBD1 identical over 7 bases. After removal of 3 bases from V and 4 bases from J, the junction contained 2 bases not matched to a gene. The germline V gene has CDR1 WSHSY and CDR2 SAAADI. The CDR3 is 13 amino acids. The CDR3 DNA is TGCGCCAGCAGTGATCCAGGGGGCTATGGCTACACCTTC. Translation: CASSDPGGYGYTF.

This clone was picked up a small number of times. The chain links TRBV11-2 to TRBJ2-2, with no clear D. Trimming pared 5 bases from V and 0 bases from J, leaving 13 bases between. Germline V lookup: CDR1 SGHAT, CDR2 FQNNGV. CDR3 length: 16 amino acids. The CDR3 bases are TGTGCCAGCAGCCCCTATCGACTCTCGAACACCGGGGAGCTGTTTTTT. This codes for CASSPYRLSNTGELFF.

The chain couples TRBV5-8 to TRBJ2-7, with 7 bases identical to TRBD1. The CDR3 covers 14 residues. V gave up 3 bases and J gave up 4 bases; unmatched junction bases: 7. In germline, CDR1 is SGHTS, CDR2 YDEGEE. The CDR3 spells CASSSGTVQYEQYF. CDR3 coding DNA: TGTGCCAGCAGCTCCGGGACAGTTCAGTACGAGCAGTACTTC. The full variable domain, with the rest looked up from reference TRBV5-8 and TRBJ2-7, is EAGVTQSPTHLIKTRGQQATLRCSPISGHTSVYWYQQALGLGLQFLLWYDEGEERNRGNFPPRFSGRQFPNYSSELNVNALELEDSALYLCASSSGTVQYEQYFGPGTRLTVT.

The chain combines TRBV7-6 with TRBJ1-3; D uncertain. This CDR3 has 13 residues. V was trimmed by 2 bases and J by 0 bases, leaving 2 bases between them. Germline loops: CDR1 SGHVS, CDR2 FNYEAQ. DNA for the CDR3: TGTGCCAGCAGCTTACACTCTGGAAACACCATATATTTT. Amino acid sequence: CASSLHSGNTIYF. Using reference TRBV7-6 and TRBJ1-3 for the parts outside the CDR3, the full variable domain is GAGVSQSPRYKVTKRGQDVALRCDPISGHVSLYWYRQALGQGPEFLTYFNYEAQQDKSGLPNDRFSAERPEGSISTLTIQRTEQRDSAMYRCASSLHSGNTIYFGEGSWLTVV.

In its sample, this clone was seen a few times. This chain connects TRBV24-1 to TRBJ2-1; the match to TRBD1 covers 9 bases. CDR1 and CDR2 from the germline V gene are KGHDR and SFDVKD. CDR3 length equals 15 residues. Germline trimming cut 1 base from V and 10 bases from J; bases unmatched to any gene: 7. The CDR3 bases are TGTGCCACCAGTGATTTTGGGACAGGGCGAGAGGAGCAGTTCTTC. This sequence encodes CATSDFGTGREEQFF.

As concerns this clone: This specimen includes other DNA sequences encoding the same CDR3. The gene calls are TRBV28 and TRBJ1-2; TRBD1 might be the D (5 bases). Germline V CDR1 and CDR2: MDHEN, SYDVKM. This CDR3 is 13 amino acids long. V dropped 7 bases and J dropped 8 bases, with 17 bases sitting between them. CDR3 residues: CASTLRVMEGYTF. The CDR3 DNA follows: TGTGCCAGCACCCTCAGGGTTATGGAGGGCTACACCTTC.

The rearrangement links TRBV6-4 to TRBJ2-7, with 8 bases lining up with TRBD1. CDR3 size: 15 residues. Looked up from germline, CDR1 is MRHNA and CDR2 is SNTAGT. V trimming: 6 bases; J trimming: 4 bases; junction bases outside the gene matches: 11. As DNA, the CDR3 is TGTGCCAGCAGGCCACCGGGACAGGACAGATACGAGCAGTACTTC. It yields the protein CASRPPGQDRYEQYF.

Only one count was recorded for this clone. The chain recombines TRBV5-6 with TRBJ2-3; weak D call: TRBD2 (5 bases). With 4 bases removed from V and 5 bases from J, the gap between germline ends came to 17 bases. Germline V CDR1 and CDR2: SGHDT, YYEEEE. The CDR3 consists of 15 residues. CDR3: CASSLPLRELDTQYF. In DNA form, the CDR3 reads TGTGCCAGCAGCCTACCCTTGAGGGAGTTAGATACGCAGTATTTT.

As to this clone: Other DNA sequences in the same sample also yield this CDR3. The chain employs TRBV5-4 and TRBJ2-3; TRBD2 is a possible D gene (5 bases). V lost 2 bases and J 0 bases, leaving 7 bases between the germline ends. The CDR3 sequence is 14 residues long. Germline CDR1 and CDR2: SGHNT and YYREEE (reference sequence). CDR3 residues: CASSLAVSTDTQYF. The CDR3 region has the DNA TGTGCCAGCAGCTTAGCGGTTAGCACAGATACGCAGTATTTT.

V is TRBV11-3 and J is TRBJ2-1; TRBD2 matches at 8 bases. V lost 4 bases, J lost 3 bases, and 5 bases stayed unmatched. Germline V gene lookup returns CDR1 SGHNT and CDR2 YENEEA. CDR3 length equals 15 residues. CDR3 in DNA: TGTGCCAGCAGCTCCCGGGAGGGCCTCTACAATGAGCAGTTCTTC. This sequence encodes CASSSREGLYNEQFF.

This chain connects TRBV19 to TRBJ2-1, with 12 bases lining up with TRBD2. The CDR3 runs to 15 residues. The ends lost 3 bases at V and 10 bases at J; junction bases unmatched: 7. CDR1 and CDR2 from the germline V gene are LNHDA and SQIVND (reference sequence). CDR3 residues: CASSIMTGLAGEQFF. In DNA, the CDR3 is TGTGCCAGTAGTATCATGACTGGACTAGCGGGGGAGCAGTTCTTC.

The gene calls are TRBV7-8 and TRBJ2-1; D uncertain. The CDR3 totals 15 residues. V lost 3 bases and J lost 0, with 9 bases in between. Germline V lookup: CDR1 SGHVS, CDR2 FQNEAQ. CDR3 amino acids: CASSFRLTSYNEQFF. The CDR3 DNA is TGTGCCAGCAGCTTCCGCCTAACCTCCTACAATGAGCAGTTCTTC.

CDR3 amino acids: CASSLVQNMNTEAFF. In nucleotides, the CDR3 is TGTGCCAGCAGCTTAGTACAGAACATGAACACTGAAGCTTTCTTT. The chain uses TRBV7-6 and TRBJ1-1; the D is unclear. V was cut by 1 base and J by 0 bases, with 9 bases left in between. Germline CDR1 is SGHVS and CDR2 is FNYEAQ. The CDR3 runs 15 residues.

V usage is TRBV6-4 and J usage is TRBJ2-1; D unresolved. The CDR3 totals 14 residues. Germline-derived CDR1 and CDR2 are MRHNA and SNTAGT. With 4 bases removed from V and 4 bases from J, the gap between germline ends came to 11 bases. The CDR3: CASSVGSGYNEQFF. As DNA, the CDR3 is TGTGCCAGCAGTGTTGGGTCGGGTTACAATGAGCAGTTCTTC.